These 32 T cell receptor beta chains originate from one sample sequenced in a study of T cell responses to AZD1222 COVID-19 vaccine. The assay was immunoSEQ multiplex PCR, and TCRdb's table has in-frame clones only and misses some. The sample has 100,000 or so clones, around nine tenths seen once; the top ten hold 3.3%. Sequenced here: peripheral blood, sampled on day 0 of AZD1222 vaccination. All receptors come from an adult in good health.

CDR3 region: CASSIDRVKGYTF. DNA for the CDR3: TGTGCCAGCAGCATAGACAGGGTAAAAGGCTACACCTTC. The chain is built from TRBV5-5 and TRBJ1-2; 7 bases match TRBD1. The J segment lost 8 bases and the V segment lost 4 bases, leaving 8 bases of the junction unmatched. The CDR3 is made up of 13 amino acids. Germline assignment: CDR1 SGHKS and CDR2 YYEKEE (reference sequence). The full variable domain, with the rest looked up from reference TRBV5-5 and TRBJ1-2, is DAGVTQSPTHLIKTRGQQVTLRCSPISGHKSVSWYQQVLGQGPQFIFQYYEKEERGRGNFPDRFSARQFPNYSSELNVNALLLGDSALYLCASSIDRVKGYTFGSGTRLTVV.

CDR3 DNA sequence: TGTGCCAGTAGCCCATTATTTGGACAGTACCAGCCCCAGCATTTT. The encoded protein is CASSPLFGQYQPQHF. The chain is built from TRBV19 and TRBJ1-5; TRBD1 is a possible D gene (6 bases). The CDR3 has 15 amino acids. V lost 6 bases, J lost 7 bases, and 19 bases lay in between. The germline gives CDR1 LNHDA, CDR2 SQIVND (reference sequence). The full variable domain, in which reference TRBV19 and TRBJ1-5 provide the parts outside the CDR3, is DGGITQSPKYLFRKEGQNVTLSCEQNLNHDAMYWYRQDPGQGLRLIYYSQIVNDFQKGDIAEGYSVSREKKESFPLTVTSAQKNPTAFYLCASSPLFGQYQPQHFGDGTRLSIL.

The rearrangement links TRBV18 to TRBJ1-1; D gene unclear. The CDR3 spans 13 residues. From germline, CDR1 is KGHSH and CDR2 LQKENI. The ends were cut back, 3 bases at V and 0 bases at J, with 5 bases in the middle. The CDR3 coding sequence is TGTGCCAGCTCACCGGCGATGAACACTGAAGCTTTCTTT. Translating it yields CASSPAMNTEAFF.

This chain connects TRBV30 to TRBJ1-2, with D hard to call. The CDR3 is 12 residues long. V lost 4 bases, J lost 8 bases, and 14 bases lay in between. Germline loops: CDR1 GTSNPN, CDR2 SVGIG (reference sequence). The CDR3 sequence is CAWNTFGIGYTF. The CDR3 DNA reads as TGTGCCTGGAATACATTCGGGATCGGCTACACCTTC. The full variable domain, rest sourced from reference TRBV30 and TRBJ1-2, is SQTIHQWPATLVQPVGSPLSLECTVEGTSNPNLYWYRQAAGRGLQLLFYSVGIGQISSEVPQNLSASRPQDRQFILSSKKLLLSDSGFYLCAWNTFGIGYTFGSGTRLTVV.

Note on this clone: One end of the junction does not line up with germline, which may come from a read error. The chain has TRBV5-1 and TRBJ2-7; 7 bases map to TRBD1. The CDR3 contains 13 residues. Looked up from germline, CDR1 is SGHRS and CDR2 is YFSETQ. This CDR3 reads CASSQDREGARSF. The CDR3 DNA reads as TGCGCCAGCAGCCAGGACCGCGAGGGGGCCAGATCCTTC.

The genes are TRBV19 and TRBJ1-2, with D perhaps TRBD1 (5 bases). Trimming shortened V by 3 bases and J by 2 bases, and 7 bases separated the two germline ends. CDR3 size: 13 residues. The germline V gene has CDR1 LNHDA and CDR2 SQIVND (reference sequence). CDR3 region: CASSIPGNYGYTF. Here the CDR3 DNA reads TGTGCCAGTAGTATCCCAGGGAACTATGGCTACACCTTC.

This clone is a singleton in its sample. This sequence joins TRBV5-8 and TRBJ2-1; D possibly corresponds to TRBD2 (6 bases). Germline CDR1 reads SGHTS; CDR2 reads YDEGEE. The ends were cut back, 1 base at V and 0 bases at J, with 8 bases in the middle. The CDR3 length is 15 residues. The CDR3 DNA is TGTGCCAGCAGCTTGTACGGGGGCTCCTACAATGAGCAGTTCTTC. The encoded protein is CASSLYGGSYNEQFF.

The V call is TRBV7-2, the J call TRBJ2-5; D unresolved. V was cut by 1 base and J by 2 bases, with 8 bases left in between. CDR1 and CDR2 from the germline V gene are SGHTA and FQGNSA. This CDR3 is built from 14 residues. As DNA, the CDR3 is TGTGCCAGCAGCTTAGTGACACAACAAGAGACCCAGTACTTC. This sequence encodes CASSLVTQQETQYF.

The chain has TRBV21-1 and TRBJ1-2. TRBV21-1 counts as a pseudogene. CDR3 length: 16 amino acids. Here the CDR3 DNA reads TGTGCCAGCAACCACATCGGGGCAGGGCCTAACTATGGCTACACCTTC. It yields the protein CASNHIGAGPNYGYTF.

J is TRBJ2-7 and V is TRBV19; D is perhaps TRBD2 (6 bases). The CDR3 covers 14 residues. Trimming left V 5 bases short and J 7 bases short, with 18 bases between. CDR1 is LNHDA, CDR2 SQIVND, per germline (reference sequence). CDR3 in amino acids: CASSWSSATEEQYF. The CDR3 nucleotides are TGTGCCAGTAGTTGGTCTAGCGCCACGGAGGAGCAGTACTTC.

In its sample, this clone was seen once. The rearrangement joins TRBV10-2 to TRBJ1-5; maybe TRBD1 (5 bases). CDR1 and CDR2 (germline): WSHSY, SAAADI. V dropped 7 bases and J dropped 7 bases, with 14 bases sitting between them. CDR3 length equals 13 residues. The chain's CDR3 is CASTQGSGQPQHF. The DNA of the CDR3 is TGCGCCAGCACCCAGGGATCGGGCCAGCCCCAGCATTTT.

Here the CDR3 DNA reads TGTGCCAGTTCCCGGGACAAAAATGGGAAACTGTTTTTT. Translated, it gives CASSRDKNGKLFF. The V and J genes are TRBV19 and TRBJ1-4; a possible D gene is TRBD1 (6 bases). This CDR3 spans 13 amino acids. Germline values: CDR1 LNHDA, CDR2 SQIVND (reference sequence). Trimming cost V 8 bases and J 11 bases, with 18 bases left between them.

This clone was seen only once. The rearrangement links TRBV5-5 to TRBJ2-5; a possible D gene is TRBD1 (6 bases). Germline CDR1 reads SGHKS; CDR2 reads YYEKEE (reference sequence). Trimming took 4 bases from V and 3 from J, leaving 16 bases between them. The CDR3 is 15 amino acids. The CDR3 protein is CASSRGRGREETQYF. DNA of the CDR3: TGTGCCAGCAGCCGGGGCAGGGGCCGGGAAGAGACCCAGTACTTC.

CDR3 in amino acids: CASSFSTRQPQHF. DNA of the CDR3: TGTGCCAGCAGTTTCAGTACTCGTCAGCCCCAGCATTTT. The chain employs TRBV12-3 or TRBV12-4 and TRBJ1-5; no definite D call. CDR3 length equals 13 residues. The V gene lost 3 bases and the J gene lost 6 bases, with 9 bases spanning the gap.

CDR3 protein: CASSLFGYEQYF. CDR3 DNA sequence: TGTGCCAGCAGCCTATTTGGCTACGAGCAGTACTTC. The chain employs TRBV6-5 and TRBJ2-7; D call uncertain. V lost 6 bases to trimming and J lost 3 bases, with 9 bases between them. CDR1 and CDR2 from the germline V gene are MNHEY and SVGAGI. There are 12 residues in the CDR3.

The table lists this clone with a few counts. The CDR3 sequence is CASKRGGSAGELFF. Here the CDR3 DNA reads TGTGCCAGCAAGAGAGGGGGCTCGGCCGGGGAGCTGTTTTTT. This sequence joins TRBV27 and TRBJ2-2; 7 positions agree with TRBD1. V shed 7 bases, J shed 6 bases, and the junction held 8 bases outside the gene matches. The germline gives CDR1 MNHEY, CDR2 SMNVEV (reference sequence). This CDR3 has 14 residues.

The rearrangement links TRBV29-1 to TRBJ2-7; D is unresolved. Germline loops: CDR1 SQVTM, CDR2 ANQGSEA. The CDR3 length is 12 residues. With 2 bases removed from V and 3 bases from J, the gap between germline ends came to 8 bases. This chain's CDR3 is CSVETPSYEQYF. The CDR3 region has the DNA TGCAGCGTTGAAACCCCCAGCTACGAGCAGTACTTC.

CDR3 loop: CASSLGSWQGAFQPQHF. CDR3 nucleotide sequence: TGTGCCAGCAGCTTAGGGAGCTGGCAGGGGGCTTTTCAGCCCCAGCATTTT. The chain combines TRBV7-8 with TRBJ1-5, with 8 bases lining up with TRBD1. Trimming took 1 base from V and 6 from J; bases not matched to a gene: 11. CDR3 length: 17 residues. Germline CDR1 SGHVS, CDR2 FQNEAQ.

The J gene is TRBJ1-2, the V gene TRBV5-4; 7 bases match TRBD1. V gave up 5 bases and J gave up 7 bases; unmatched junction bases: 8. CDR1 and CDR2 (germline): SGHNT, YYREEE (reference sequence). This CDR3 has 13 amino acids. CDR3 sequence (DNA): TGTGCCAGCAGACCCGGGACAGCAGGTGGCTACACCTTC. Translated, it gives CASRPGTAGGYTF.

The chain recombines TRBV5-4 with TRBJ2-5; D may be TRBD1 or TRBD2 (5 bases each). V shed 0 bases and J shed 2 bases, with 11 bases lying between them. The germline V gene has CDR1 SGHNT and CDR2 YYREEE (reference sequence). The CDR3 is 15 residues long. The CDR3 DNA sequence: TGTGCCAGCAGCTTGGTCCAGGGAGTTCAAGAGACCCAGTACTTC. Translated: CASSLVQGVQETQYF.

The chain couples TRBV21-1 to TRBJ1-1. TRBV21-1 is labeled a pseudogene. This CDR3 spans 12 amino acids. In DNA form, the CDR3 reads TGTGCCAGTCCCAAGGTGGAGGGTGAAGCTTTCTTT. As protein: CASPKVEGEAFF.

This clone has only a few counts. The chain combines TRBV6-2 or TRBV6-3 with TRBJ2-3, with 11 bases identical to TRBD2. CDR3 length equals 16 residues. V lost 4 bases and J lost 2; bases outside the gene matches: 5. Germline-derived CDR1 and CDR2 are MNHEY and SVGEGT. CDR3 sequence: CASSSGTSGFTDTQYF. CDR3 DNA: TGTGCCAGCAGTTCTGGGACTAGCGGATTCACAGATACGCAGTATTTT.

The chain couples TRBV6-5 to TRBJ1-2; D unresolved. The CDR3 is 15 amino acids. V dropped 7 bases and J dropped 4 bases, with 19 bases sitting between them. Germline CDR1 and CDR2: MNHEY and SVGAGI. The CDR3 reads CASISREGQAYGYTF. In nucleotides, the CDR3 is TGTGCCAGCATCTCAAGGGAAGGCCAGGCCTATGGCTACACCTTC.

The chain employs TRBV27 and TRBJ1-1; D uncertain. V was shortened by 2 bases and J by 2 bases, with 9 bases between the two germline ends. CDR1 is MNHEY, CDR2 SMNVEV, per germline (reference sequence). The CDR3 sequence is 14 residues long. DNA for the CDR3: TGTGCCAGCAGTTTACAGGCTATTAACACTGAAGCTTTCTTT. This translates into CASSLQAINTEAFF.

This chain uses TRBV12-3 or TRBV12-4 with TRBJ2-3; TRBD2 matches at 7 bases. V lost 5 bases and J lost 12; bases outside the gene matches: 8. The CDR3 extends over 12 amino acids. Here the CDR3 reads CASSTTWGGQYF. The CDR3 DNA reads TGTGCCAGCAGTACTACGTGGGGGGGTCAGTATTTT.

The gene calls are TRBV2 and TRBJ1-1, with D hard to call. The CDR3 runs 12 residues. Trimming took off 0 bases at V and 11 bases at J, with 10 bases between the two ends. Germline V gene data show CDR1 as SNHLY and CDR2 as FYNNEI. CDR3 nucleotide sequence: TGTGCCAGCAGTGAAGCAGGCACAAGGGCTTTCTTT. As protein: CASSEAGTRAFF.

This chain joins TRBV19 and TRBJ1-4, with D perhaps matching TRBD1 (5 bases). The germline gives CDR1 LNHDA, CDR2 SQIVND (reference sequence). V was trimmed by 3 bases and J by 8 bases, leaving 13 bases between them. CDR3 length equals 14 residues. The CDR3 bases are TGTGCCAGTAGTATCGGGGAGGGGTACGAAAAACTGTTTTTT. Its protein product is CASSIGEGYEKLFF.

In this sample, this clone turned up once. The J gene is TRBJ1-1, the V gene TRBV18, with D uncertain. Germline V gene sequence: CDR1 KGHSH, CDR2 LQKENI. V gave up 3 bases and J gave up 5 bases, with 7 bases separating them. The CDR3 consists of 12 residues. The CDR3 here is CASSPRETEAFF. The CDR3 DNA follows: TGTGCCAGCTCACCTAGGGAGACTGAAGCTTTCTTT.

The V and J genes are TRBV15 and TRBJ2-7; D uncertain. Germline V gene lookup returns CDR1 LNHNV and CDR2 YYDKDF (reference sequence). Trimming pared 0 bases from V and 3 bases from J, leaving 12 bases between. The length of the CDR3 is 15 residues. The DNA for the CDR3 is TGTGCCACCAGCAGAGATCCTGGACCCGACTACGAGCAGTACTTC. Encoded protein: CATSRDPGPDYEQYF.

The chain recombines TRBV4-3 with TRBJ1-2; 7 positions match TRBD1. The CDR3 has 13 amino acids. Germline V lookup: CDR1 LGHNA, CDR2 YSLEER. After removal of 3 bases from V and 6 bases from J, the junction contained 4 bases not matched to a gene. CDR3 nucleotides: TGCGCCAGCAGCCAGCGACAGGGTGATGGCTACACCTTC. Translation: CASSQRQGDGYTF.

J is TRBJ2-1 and V is TRBV5-4; TRBD1 or TRBD2 may be the D gene (6 bases each). The CDR3 covers 16 residues. V dropped 4 bases and J dropped 6 bases, with 20 bases sitting between them. Germline CDR1 SGHNT, CDR2 YYREEE (reference sequence). CDR3 sequence reads: CASSPTPSGALNEQFF. The CDR3 DNA sequence: TGTGCCAGCAGCCCAACCCCGTCGGGGGCCCTCAATGAGCAGTTCTTC.

The V gene is TRBV12-3 or TRBV12-4, the J gene TRBJ1-1; tentative D call: TRBD1 (6 bases). Trimming removed 3 bases from V and 3 bases from J, with 8 bases in between. The CDR3 totals 13 residues. The CDR3 sequence is CASSFNRDTEAFF. The CDR3 coding sequence is TGTGCCAGCAGTTTTAACAGGGACACTGAAGCTTTCTTT.